Sequencing of this TCR beta chain was carried out in a study of blood T cell repertoires in COVID-19 (dated by TCRdb to about 2020). For the study in its entirety: Samples from collaborators originated in the United States, Italy and Spain and spanned both the acute and convalescent phases of COVID-19. The material from the prospective study consisted of cDNA or gDNA derived from T cells, B-cell-depleted T cells, or PBMCs. The dataset comprised deeply sampled blood TCRbeta repertoires from subjects exposed to, actively infected with, or recovered from COVID-19. A freely available public database, intended as a resource for researchers studying the immune response to SARS-CoV-2, is where the repertoires were released. The samples were drawn from the first 160 participants of the ongoing ImmuneRACE study and from 1,254 subjects provided by 6 global collaborators. Sample metadata almost always included a de-identified subject ID, COVID-19 status, age in years and sex. Where available, HLA class I and class II types were taken from metadata supplied by the sample provider and were not determined by assay-based typing.

Each collaborating institution followed its own protocols to collect whole blood in K2EDTA tubes. For TCRbeta analysis, collaborators shipped samples in one of three forms: frozen whole blood, isolated PBMCs, or DNA extracted from either of those sample types. The CDR3 numbers 14 residues from cysteine through phenylalanine. Only the CDR3 DNA is retained, 42 bases long and in frame from the first base. V drops 5 bases and J drops 4 bases, leaving 14 bases in between. Via the germline V gene, CDR1 is WSHSY and CDR2 SAAADI. Broader findings and caveats from the paper: The quantity of clinical and demographic metadata differed by source and by participant and was supplied without curation.

The immunoSEQ Assay, a bias-controlled multiplex PCR, was used to amplify TCRbeta CDR3 regions from genomic DNA. In the source study's methods: Nucleated cell counts per sample were estimated from amplification of reference gene primers within the assay. To quantify the absolute abundance of each unique TCRbeta CDR3 rearrangement, sequence reads were collapsed and filtered. For each sample, productive Simpson clonality was calculated by taking the square root of Simpson's diversity index across productive rearrangements. TCRdb obtained this table from immuneACCESS and retained in-frame rearrangements with V and J assigned. These tables miss some clones; where compared with another copy, unresolved V genes account for less than half of the shortfall, and the remainder is unexplained. V and J calls and clone size come straight from that table; D and trimming were deduced from the DNA. This sample lists about 160,000 clones; over 80% were detected once. The ten largest clones capture roughly 9% of the sample.

Remarks on this clone: Its specific antigen is unknown. It has no much larger one-base neighbor in the sample; base qualities were not kept.

Recombination linked TRBV10-2 to TRBJ1-1; a confident D gene designation cannot be given. The sample was peripheral blood. This receptor was obtained from an elderly woman with active or convalescent COVID-19. The CDR3 amino acid sequence is: CASSSRSLSTEAFF. The sequence in DNA is TGCGCCAGCAGTAGTAGGAGCCTATCCACTGAAGCTTTCTTT.